The clone carrying this T cell receptor beta chain was observed a handful of times. Its antigen is undetermined. This sample was included in a study of response to subunit inactivated influenza vaccine. Study findings and constraints: The authors put forward the suggestion that each seasonal influenza vaccination may bring in only a limited number of new T cells.

Trimming removed 5 bases from V and 1 base from J, with 13 bases in between. The CDR3 is 15 amino acids. Per germline, CDR1 SGHRS and CDR2 YFSETQ. TCRdb passed the RT-PCR reads through MiXCR, listing each CDR3 protein once. The sample contains about 500,000 distinct CDR3 sequences, 16% of which appear only once. This chain links TRBV5-1 with TRBJ1-3; no definite D call. The sequence was collected from a man between 50 and 75 years old who received an inactivated influenza vaccine. The input for sequencing was CD4+ T cells sorted from PBMCs, taken 23 months after vaccination. The CDR3 coding sequence is TGCGCCAGCAGTCCGGGGTCGACGTCTGGAAACACCATATATTTT. It is translated as CASSPGSTSGNTIYF.